A selection of T cell receptor beta chains follows, all from one sample in a study of blood T cell repertoires in COVID-19. Only in-frame clones appear in the TCRdb table, and some are missing; sequencing was by immunoSEQ multiplex PCR. The sample carries more than 150,000 clones, over 80% recorded once. The specimen was peripheral blood. Source of these receptors: a woman aged 55-75 years with acute or convalescent COVID-19. Each CDR3 is given with its conserved first and last residue. A D gene is named only where the DNA matches it firmly. Size tells how often a clone was seen (once, few, many) or the class of an expanded clone, and some rows leave it out.

j_call v_call d_call clone_size cdr3_nt cdr3_aa
TRBJ1-5 TRBV5-8 TRBD1 few TGTGCCAGCAGCCGTTTCCGGGACAGGGTAAAACAGCCCCAGCATTTT CASSRFRDRVKQPQHF
TRBJ2-3 TRBV7-2 TRBD2 - TGTGCCAGCAGCTTGAGACGGCGGGGGGCTTCGGATACGCAGTATTTT CASSLRRRGASDTQYF
TRBJ2-7 TRBV6-2/TRBV6-3 TRBD2 - TGTGCCAGCAGTTACTCCCCTAGCGGGGGTCGCTACGAGCAGTACTTC CASSYSPSGGRYEQYF
TRBJ2-2 TRBV20-1 TRBD1 - TGCAGTGCTAGTATTGCCCGGACAGGCCCGAACACCGGGGAGCTGTTTTTT CSASIARTGPNTGELFF
TRBJ2-5 TRBV11-2 - - TGTGCCAGCAGCTTAGTGCGGACAGTCGTTCAAGAGACCCAGTACTTC CASSLVRTVVQETQYF
TRBJ1-2 TRBV3-1/TRBV3-2 TRBD1 - TGTGCCAGCAGCCAAGCGACTGGACAGGGGTTCGGAAAGGGCTACACCTTC CASSQATGQGFGKGYTF
TRBJ1-4 TRBV7-9 - - TGTGCCAGCAGCGCCTTGACAGGAAATAATGAAAAACTGTTTTTT CASSALTGNNEKLFF
TRBJ2-7 TRBV13 - - TGTGCCAGCAGCTTAGGCCGAGACACCGGCGAGCAGTACTTC CASSLGRDTGEQYF
TRBJ2-5 TRBV7-2 TRBD1 - TGTGCCAGCAGGGGACAGGGGGGGGTTAGTGCGTACTTC CASRGQGGVSAYF
TRBJ1-4 TRBV4-3 TRBD1 - TGCGCCAGCAGCCAAAGGACAGGGGGCGCGGACGAAAAACTGTTTTTT CASSQRTGGADEKLFF
TRBJ1-1 TRBV19 TRBD1 - TGTGCCAGTAGTCCTAGGCCCGGACAGGGGAAGTGGGGCACTGAAGCTTTCTTT CASSPRPGQGKWGTEAFF
TRBJ1-4 TRBV7-6 TRBD1 - TGTGCCAGCAGCTTAGGTTCGACAGGGAATGAAAAACTGTTTTTT CASSLGSTGNEKLFF
TRBJ1-6 TRBV30 TRBD1 - TGTGCCTGGAATCGCCGGGACAGGGGGTTTTCACCCCTCCACTTT CAWNRRDRGFSPLHF
TRBJ2-3 TRBV9 TRBD2 - TGTGCCAGCAGCCCACATTCAGGACTAGCGGGGAAACGCACAGATACGCAGTATTTT CASSPHSGLAGKRTDTQYF
TRBJ2-7 TRBV5-6 TRBD2 - TGTGCCAGCAGCCAACTAGCGGACGAGCAGTACTTC CASSQLADEQYF
TRBJ1-3 TRBV21-1 - once TGTGCCAGCAGCAAAGCTTACCGTGCTCGCCGGGGAGGGAGAGGGTTTCTGGGAAACACCATATATTTT CASSKAYRARRGGRGFLGNTIYF
TRBJ1-2 TRBV7-2 - - TGTGCCAGCAGCTCGTACCAGGCCCTGGCGGGCTACACCTTC CASSSYQALAGYTF
TRBJ2-5 TRBV19 - - TGTGCCAGTAGTATAGCCGGGATCCAAGAGACCCAGTACTTC CASSIAGIQETQYF
TRBJ2-7 TRBV6-2/TRBV6-3 - - TGTGCCAGCAGTTACAGCTGGGCTTCCTCCTACGAGCAGTACTTC CASSYSWASSYEQYF
TRBJ2-1 TRBV5-8 TRBD2 - TGTGCCAGCAGCTTGCATGGCGGGGGGGTGAATGAGCAGTTCTTC CASSLHGGGVNEQFF
TRBJ1-6 TRBV28 - - TGTGCCAGCAGTTTATTTACACAGGGAAAATTGAATTCACCCCTCCACTTT CASSLFTQGKLNSPLHF
TRBJ2-5 TRBV24-1 TRBD1 - TGTGCCACCAGTGACCCCCGGACAGGGGATGAGACCCAGTACTTC CATSDPRTGDETQYF
TRBJ1-2 TRBV18 - few TGTGCCAGCTCACCGCCGGGGGGCGCGGTCTATGGCTACACCTTC CASSPPGGAVYGYTF
TRBJ1-2 TRBV28 - - TGTGCCAGTCTTGACGGGTGGTACGGGGGCTACACCTTC CASLDGWYGGYTF
TRBJ1-2 TRBV7-9 - - TGTGCCAGCAGCTTGGGGGCAGGGCTTAACTATGGCTACACCTTC CASSLGAGLNYGYTF
TRBJ2-7 TRBV12-5 - - TGTGCTAGTGGTTTGCAGGGGTGGGAGCAGTACTTC CASGLQGWEQYF
TRBJ1-2 TRBV6-1 TRBD1 - TGTGCCAGCAGTGAAGGGACAGGCCTCTACACCTTC CASSEGTGLYTF
TRBJ1-2 TRBV19 - - TGTGCCAGTAGTATAGGGGGGCTAACCGTGGACTATGGCTACACCTTC CASSIGGLTVDYGYTF
TRBJ1-1 TRBV7-9 TRBD1 - TGTGCCAGCAGCCAGGGACAGGGGTGGACTGAAGCTTTCTTT CASSQGQGWTEAFF
TRBJ1-2 TRBV7-2 TRBD1 - TGTGCCAGCAGCTTTGACCAGGGGGCGTACGGCTACACCTTC CASSFDQGAYGYTF
TRBJ1-6 TRBV9 - few TGTGCCAGCAGCGACGCAGGTAGCTCCTATAATTCACCCCTCCACTTT CASSDAGSSYNSPLHF
TRBJ1-1 TRBV25-1 - - TGTGCCAGCAGTCCAGGTAGGGGAGCTTTCTTT CASSPGRGAFF
TRBJ2-5 TRBV5-4 TRBD2 - TGTGCCAGCAGCTTGCCAGCGGGGGGGCAAGAGACCCAGTACTTC CASSLPAGGQETQYF
TRBJ1-6 TRBV7-3 - few TGTGCCAGCAGCTTAACCCCTCAGAATTCACCCCTCCACTTT CASSLTPQNSPLHF
TRBJ1-1 TRBV11-2 TRBD1 - TGTGCCAGCAGCGCCCCGGGACAGGGGGCAGCTGAAGCTTTCTTT CASSAPGQGAAEAFF
TRBJ2-1 TRBV4-3 TRBD1 - TGCGCCAGCAGCCAAGTGGACAGGAGAAACAATGAGCAGTTCTTC CASSQVDRRNNEQFF
TRBJ2-7 TRBV6-5 TRBD1 - TGTGCCAGCAGGGGACAGGGGACCTACTACGAGCAGTACTTC CASRGQGTYYEQYF
TRBJ2-5 TRBV6-2/TRBV6-3 TRBD2 - TGTGCCAGCAGTTACTCGAAAACTAGCGGGGGCGGGGAGACCCAGTACTTC CASSYSKTSGGGETQYF
TRBJ2-6 TRBV5-4 - - TGTGCCAGCAGCTCCAGTTTAGGGGCCTCTGGGGCCAACGTCCTGACTTTC CASSSSLGASGANVLTF
TRBJ2-2 TRBV14 TRBD1 few TGTGCCAGCAGCCAAGGCGGGTGGACAGGCTGGGACACCGGGGAGCTGTTTTTT CASSQGGWTGWDTGELFF
TRBJ2-5 TRBV24-1 - once TGTGCCACCAGTGCGACCATGACCCGGACAGCTCAAGAGACCCAGTACTTC CATSATMTRTAQETQYF
TRBJ2-5 TRBV2 - once TGTGCCAGCAGTGAATCCTCGGTCAAGGAGACCCAGTACTTC CASSESSVKETQYF
TRBJ2-1 TRBV19 TRBD2 - TGTGCCAGTACCCGGGGGGGAAAATACAATGAGCAGTTCTTC CASTRGGKYNEQFF
TRBJ1-3 TRBV7-2 - - TGTGCCAGCAGCCCCATAGCTGGAAACACCATATATTTT CASSPIAGNTIYF
TRBJ2-1 TRBV15 TRBD2 - TGTGCCACCAGCAGAGATACTAGCGGGGGGGTAAATGAGCAGTTCTTC CATSRDTSGGVNEQFF
TRBJ2-7 TRBV2 TRBD1 - TGTGCCAGCAGGCCCGACAGGGCCCCATCCTACGAGCAGTACTTC CASRPDRAPSYEQYF
TRBJ1-2 TRBV19 TRBD1 - TGTGCCAGTAGCAGGACAGGGGGAGGAAACTATGGCTACACCTTC CASSRTGGGNYGYTF
TRBJ1-5 TRBV6-2/TRBV6-3 - - TGTGCCAGCAGTACGGGGAATCGCAATCAGCCCCAGCATTTT CASSTGNRNQPQHF
TRBJ1-6 TRBV5-4 - - TGTGCCAGCAGCTTGACAGGGTTTAATTCACCCCTCCACTTT CASSLTGFNSPLHF
TRBJ1-6 TRBV25-1 - - TGTGCCAGCAGTGAACCAGGGTTTGGAAATTCACCCCTCCACTTT CASSEPGFGNSPLHF
TRBJ2-2 TRBV5-4 TRBD1 - TGTGCCAGCAGCCCAGCCGGGACAGGCACCGGGGAGCTGTTTTTT CASSPAGTGTGELFF
TRBJ2-2 TRBV18 TRBD2 - TGTGCCAGCTCACCATTAGCGGGGATTCCCACCGGGGAGCTGTTTTTT CASSPLAGIPTGELFF
TRBJ2-2 TRBV30 TRBD2 once TGTGCCCAGGGAGGGCAGAGGAGTCCCGGGGAGCTGTTTTTT CAQGGQRSPGELFF